This T cell receptor (beta chain) was sequenced for a study of blood T cell repertoires in COVID-19. Study information: The United States, Italy and Spain were the sources of the acute and convalescent COVID-19 samples. Nucleic acid was either cDNA or gDNA, and it came from T cells, B-cell-depleted T cells, or PBMCs.

The authors' processing: Reference gene primers were amplified, and this amplification served to estimate nucleated cell counts. TCRdb's table, derived via immunoSEQ multiplex PCR, lists solely in-frame clones and lacks some. V and J calls and clone size are those listed in that table; D and trimming were worked out from the DNA. The sample consists of about 180,000 clones, 85% to 90% of them appearing once. J was trimmed by 9 bases and V by 3 bases; bases with no gene match: 12. The CDR3 has 15 amino acids. Germline CDR1 is SGHDT and CDR2 is YYEEEE. V and J are TRBV5-6 and TRBJ2-1; TRBD1 matches 7 bases. This sequence was found in a man aged 45-65 years with active or convalescent COVID-19. The specimen was peripheral blood. CDR3 DNA sequence: TGTGCCAGCAGCTCACAGGGGACCTTAGCGAGTGAGCAGTTCTTC. Its protein product is CASSSQGTLASEQFF.